These 21 T cell receptor beta chains were all obtained from the same sample, sequenced in a study of CD8+ T cells in alopecia areata. Regarding treatment: oral pan-JAK inhibitor, 5-10 mg twice daily. Sequencing templates came from extracted RNA that was reverse transcribed into cDNA. Some clones are missing from TCRdb's copy, which holds only in-frame ones; the method was immunoSEQ multiplex PCR. The sample includes 90,000 to 100,000 clones, 50% to 75% seen only once; the top ten take about a sixth. The sequencing here drew on CD8+ T cells sorted from blood, taken at week 4, from a patient treated with tofacitinib. These TCRs come from a human donor with alopecia areata.

This clone was seen a single time. J is TRBJ1-1 and V is TRBV5-1, with D perhaps TRBD1 (5 bases). V lost 3 bases and J lost 3, with 15 bases in between. The CDR3 totals 15 residues. Germline CDR1 SGHRS, CDR2 YFSETQ. This chain's CDR3 is CASSSGTGGDTEAFF. Here the CDR3 DNA reads TGCGCCAGCAGCTCCGGGACGGGAGGGGACACTGAAGCTTTCTTT.

This clone was observed a handful of times. The V and J genes are TRBV4-1 and TRBJ2-7; 9 positions match TRBD1. There are 15 residues in the CDR3. V was pared by 0 bases and J by 2 bases, with 2 bases of the junction left unmatched. Germline lookup yields CDR1 MGHRA and CDR2 YSYEKL. This chain's CDR3 is CASSQEGQGPYEQYF. The CDR3 coding sequence is TGCGCCAGCAGCCAAGAGGGACAGGGCCCCTACGAGCAGTACTTC.

This rearrangement joins TRBV30 to TRBJ1-2; 7 bases match TRBD1. After removal of 5 bases from V and 8 bases from J, the junction contained 8 bases not matched to a gene. The germline V gene encodes CDR1 GTSNPN and CDR2 SVGIG (reference sequence). This CDR3 is 12 amino acids long. The CDR3 region has the DNA TGTGCCTGGGCGACAGGGTCGGAAGGCTACACCTTC. This sequence encodes CAWATGSEGYTF.

This chain joins TRBV30 and TRBJ2-1, with 7 bases that match TRBD1. V was clipped by 3 bases and J by 6 bases; unmatched bases: 5. Germline V gene sequence: CDR1 GTSNPN, CDR2 SVGIG (reference sequence). CDR3 size: 13 residues. CDR3: CAWRTDRRNEQFF. As DNA, the CDR3 is TGTGCCTGGAGGACGGACAGGCGCAATGAGCAGTTCTTC.

V is TRBV11-1 and J is TRBJ2-2; D possibly corresponds to TRBD2 (5 bases). CDR1 and CDR2 (germline): SGHAT, FQDESV (reference sequence). Trimming cost V 5 bases and J 5 bases, with 9 bases left between them. This CDR3 spans 13 amino acids. The CDR3, as DNA: TGTGCCAGCAGCAGAGGGCCTACCGGGGAGCTGTTTTTT. It encodes CASSRGPTGELFF.

The genes are TRBV25-1 and TRBJ2-1, with no clear D. Germline V gives CDR1 MGHDK, CDR2 SYGVNS. The CDR3 runs to 15 residues. The V and J ends lost 1 base and 0 bases respectively, with 7 bases between them. CDR3 loop: CASSEFGSSYNEQFF. The CDR3, as DNA: TGTGCCAGCAGTGAATTTGGCAGCTCCTACAATGAGCAGTTCTTC. Together with reference TRBV25-1 and TRBJ2-1, the CDR3 gives the full variable domain: EADIYQTPRYLVIGTGKKITLECSQTMGHDKMYWYQQDPGMELHLIHYSYGVNSTEKGDLSSESTVSRIRTEHFPLTLESARPSHTSQYLCASSEFGSSYNEQFFGPGTRLTVL.

The V gene is TRBV5-1, the J gene TRBJ1-5; 9 nucleotides agree with TRBD1. The CDR3 covers 17 residues. The germline V gene encodes CDR1 SGHRS and CDR2 YFSETQ. V gave up 0 bases and J gave up 2 bases; unmatched junction bases: 6. CDR3 protein: CASSLAGDREGNQPQHF. Written as DNA, the CDR3 is TGCGCCAGCAGCTTGGCCGGGGACAGGGAAGGCAATCAGCCCCAGCATTTT.

In DNA, the CDR3 is TGTGCCAGCAGCTTAGAAGCCAATCAGCCCCAGCATTTT. It specifies CASSLEANQPQHF. V and J are TRBV7-9 and TRBJ1-5, with D unclear. The V gene's germline CDR1 is SEHNR and CDR2 FQNEAQ (reference sequence). This CDR3 comprises 13 residues. The V end was cut by 1 base, the J end by 3 bases, with 4 bases between.

The CDR3 sequence: CSVELVPPEQYF. DNA for the CDR3: TGCAGCGTTGAACTAGTTCCCCCCGAGCAGTACTTC. The rearrangement joins TRBV29-1 to TRBJ2-7, with D unclear. The CDR3 contains 12 residues. The V end lost 2 bases, the J end lost 6 bases, and 11 bases lay between the germline ends. The germline CDR1 and CDR2 sequences are SQVTM and ANQGSEA.

This clone appeared a few times. This chain links TRBV5-4 with TRBJ2-7, with 8 bases that match TRBD2. Germline loops: CDR1 SGHNT, CDR2 YYREEE (reference sequence). V gave up 2 bases and J gave up 0 bases; unmatched junction bases: 10. CDR3 length equals 17 residues. CDR3 sequence (DNA): TGTGCCAGCAGCTTCGGGACGAAGCGGGGGAGCTCCTACGAGCAGTACTTC. This sequence encodes CASSFGTKRGSSYEQYF.

In DNA, the CDR3 is TGTGCCAGCAGCTTAGCCGGGACTAGGCGCGAGCAGTACTTC. This encodes CASSLAGTRREQYF. The chain carries TRBV11-1 and TRBJ2-7; 8 nucleotides agree with TRBD2. Per germline, CDR1 SGHAT and CDR2 FQDESV (reference sequence). This CDR3 has 14 amino acids. J lost 6 bases, V lost 0 bases, and 4 bases had no gene match. Variable domain in full (rest from reference TRBV11-1 and TRBJ2-7): EAEVAQSPRYKITEKSQAVAFWCDPISGHATLYWYRQILGQGPELLVQFQDESVVDDSQLPKDRFSAERLKGVDSTLKIQPAELGDSAMYLCASSLAGTRREQYFGPGTRLTVT.

There are a few counts of this clone. V usage is TRBV6-5 and J usage is TRBJ2-5; D ambiguous. Trimming removed 4 bases from V and 3 bases from J, with 12 bases in between. The CDR3 is 14 residues long. Germline CDR1 and CDR2: MNHEY and SVGAGI. The CDR3 DNA follows: TGTGCCAGCAGTTTCACCCGGACGGAAGAGACCCAGTACTTC. It specifies CASSFTRTEETQYF.

This CDR3 reads CASSLDHGLYEQYF. CDR3 in DNA: TGCGCCAGCAGCTTGGACCATGGTCTCTACGAGCAGTACTTC. The V call is TRBV5-1, the J call TRBJ2-7; D remains unclear. The CDR3 runs to 14 residues. The germline gives CDR1 SGHRS, CDR2 YFSETQ. V gave up 0 bases and J gave up 3 bases, with 10 bases separating them.

The chain couples TRBV5-1 to TRBJ2-7; TRBD1 agrees at 7 bases. After removal of 1 base from V and 5 bases from J, the junction contained 3 bases not matched to a gene. The germline CDR1 and CDR2 sequences are SGHRS and YFSETQ. The CDR3 runs 13 residues. CDR3 bases: TGCGCCAGCAGCTTGAAGGGGGCGGACGAGCAGTACTTC. Its protein is CASSLKGADEQYF.

V and J are TRBV25-1 and TRBJ2-1; D gene uncertain. The CDR3 length is 13 residues. Germline loops: CDR1 MGHDK, CDR2 SYGVNS. The ends were cut back, 6 bases at V and 4 bases at J, with 10 bases in the middle. CDR3 protein: CASSQTVYNEQFF. The CDR3 nucleotides are TGTGCCAGCAGCCAGACCGTTTACAATGAGCAGTTCTTC.

The chain recombines TRBV6-5 with TRBJ2-7, with D possibly being TRBD1 (5 bases). Looked up from germline, CDR1 is MNHEY and CDR2 is SVGAGI. This CDR3 has 16 amino acids. Trimming shortened V by 0 bases and J by 0 bases, and 12 bases separated the two germline ends. CDR3 nucleotide sequence: TGTGCCAGCAGTTACTCGATCCAGGGCAGCTCCTACGAGCAGTACTTC. Amino acid sequence: CASSYSIQGSSYEQYF.

V is TRBV6-6 and J is TRBJ1-2; D is ambiguous. Trimming took 2 bases from V and 0 from J, leaving 10 bases between them. Germline V gives CDR1 MNHNY, CDR2 SVGAGI (reference sequence). The length of the CDR3 is 15 residues. Here the CDR3 DNA reads TGTGCCAGCAGTTACAGTCCGGAGGCTAACTATGGCTACACCTTC. The encoded protein is CASSYSPEANYGYTF.

The chain has TRBV30 and TRBJ2-7, with D possibly matching TRBD2 (6 bases). Trimming removed 1 base at V and 3 bases at J, with 16 bases between. Germline V gene sequence: CDR1 GTSNPN, CDR2 SVGIG (reference sequence). This CDR3 comprises 15 residues. CDR3 in DNA: TGTGCCTGGAGTGAAGGGAAGGGAGGCCTCTACGAGCAGTACTTC. It is translated as CAWSEGKGGLYEQYF.

The chain employs TRBV29-1 and TRBJ2-1, with D possibly being TRBD2 (6 bases). Germline CDR1 SQVTM, CDR2 ANQGSEA. This CDR3 has 11 residues. The V gene lost 6 bases and the J gene lost 8 bases, with 11 bases spanning the gap. The CDR3: CSVPTSYEQFF. The CDR3, as DNA: TGCAGCGTCCCCACTAGCTATGAGCAGTTCTTC.

This rearrangement joins TRBV11-2 to TRBJ1-2; D unclear. The V and J ends lost 3 bases and 4 bases respectively, with 3 bases between them. The germline V gene encodes CDR1 SGHAT and CDR2 FQNNGV. The CDR3 totals 11 residues. CDR3 in DNA: TGTGCCAGCAGCTTTGGCTATGGCTACACCTTC. It yields the protein CASSFGYGYTF.

The CDR3 region is CASSLEQLYEQYF. CDR3 in DNA: TGCGCCAGCAGCTTGGAGCAACTCTACGAGCAGTACTTC. The gene calls are TRBV5-1 and TRBJ2-7; no definite D call. Germline V gene sequence: CDR1 SGHRS, CDR2 YFSETQ. This CDR3 spans 13 amino acids. V lost 0 bases, J lost 3 bases, and 7 bases lay in between. Full variable domain (missing parts from reference TRBV5-1 and TRBJ2-7): KAGVTQTPRYLIKTRGQQVTLSCSPISGHRSVSWYQQTPGQGLQFLFEYFSETQRNKGNFPGRFSGRQFSNSRSEMNVSTLELGDSALYLCASSLEQLYEQYFGPGTRLTVT.